This T cell receptor beta chain was obtained from a study of blood T cells in healthy people across ages. For the second PCR, which ran for about 7 to 12 cycles, a sample-barcoded 5' primer and a J-beta primer mix were used. MiXCR, applied by TCRdb to the 5' RACE reads, yields one record per CDR3 protein. The sample contains roughly 1,500,000 distinct CDR3 sequences, 42% of which appear only once. V was cut by 9 bases and J by 2 bases, with 14 bases left in between. The CDR3 contains 14 residues. The germline CDR1 and CDR2 sequences are SEHNR and FQNEAQ (reference sequence). The rearrangement joins TRBV7-9 to TRBJ1-5; D gene unclear. The clonotype was recovered from a woman aged 18-29 years in good health. The sample taken for sequencing was blood. CDR3 in amino acids: CASSLGKGNQPQHF. CDR3 sequence (DNA): TGTGCCAGTAGCCTAGGGAAGGGCAATCAGCCCCAGCATTTT.